This T cell receptor (beta chain) was recovered during a study of OX40 agonist ivuxolimab in advanced cancers. In germline, CDR1 is SGHRS, CDR2 YFSETQ. Trimming cost V 7 bases and J 4 bases, with 18 bases left between them. This CDR3 contains 14 residues. Only in-frame clones appear in the TCRdb table, and some are missing; sequencing was by immunoSEQ multiplex PCR. The data show around 69,000 clones, with roughly nine tenths seen just once and around 4.1% held by the top ten. The chain is built from TRBV5-1 and TRBJ2-7; D may match TRBD1 or TRBD2 (5 bases each). The source is an adult with an advanced solid tumor such as melanoma, head and neck, liver or kidney cancer. The sequences come from CD4+ or CD8+ T cells sorted from blood, collected in a trial of the OX40 agonist ivuxolimab. The CDR3: CASAGDQGRYEQYF. In DNA, the CDR3 is TGCGCCAGCGCCGGGGACCAGGGAAGGTACGAGCAGTACTTC.